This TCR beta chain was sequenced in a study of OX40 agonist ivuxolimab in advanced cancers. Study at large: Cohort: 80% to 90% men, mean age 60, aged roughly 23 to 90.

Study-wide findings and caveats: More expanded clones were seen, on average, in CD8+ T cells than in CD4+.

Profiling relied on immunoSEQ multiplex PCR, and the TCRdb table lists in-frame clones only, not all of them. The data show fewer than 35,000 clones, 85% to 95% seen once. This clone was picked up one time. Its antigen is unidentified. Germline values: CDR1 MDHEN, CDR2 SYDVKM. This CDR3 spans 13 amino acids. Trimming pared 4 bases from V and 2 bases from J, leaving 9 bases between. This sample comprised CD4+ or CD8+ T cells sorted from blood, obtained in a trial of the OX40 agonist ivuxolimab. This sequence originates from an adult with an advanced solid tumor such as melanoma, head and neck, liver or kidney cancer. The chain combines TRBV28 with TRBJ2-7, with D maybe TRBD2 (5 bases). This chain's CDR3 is CASSSAEAYEQYV. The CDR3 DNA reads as TGTGCCAGCAGTTCAGCGGAGGCCTACGAGCAGTACGTC.